These T cell receptor beta chains were read from a single sample in a study of T cell repertoires in cytomegalovirus infection. TCRdb analysed the reads with MiXCR anew, one entry per CDR3 protein. Here the sample spans 350,000 to 450,000 distinct CDR3 sequences, 15% to 20% being singletons. The sequenced sample was PBMCs. All receptors come from a human donor in good health (CMV status not recorded). Some clones in this sample may be carry-over from other donors' samples. Each CDR3 is given with its conserved first and last residue. D genes are given only for firm matches. Clone sizes are given selectively: once, few, many, or a class where the clone is expanded.

clone_size j_call cdr3_length d_call v_call cdr3_aa cdr3_nt
NA TRBJ2-1 15 TRBD2 TRBV12-3/TRBV12-4 CASSSLAGGLNEQFF TGTGCCAGCAGCTCATTAGCGGGAGGACTCAATGAGCAGTTCTTC
NA TRBJ2-1 19 TRBD2 TRBV18 CASSPRRTSGGTLYNEQFF TGTGCCAGCTCACCCCGCCGGACTAGCGGGGGGACCCTCTACAATGAGCAGTTCTTC
NA TRBJ1-2 15 NA TRBV4-1 CASSQGVGEGYGYTF TGCGCCAGCAGCCAAGGGGTTGGGGAAGGGTATGGCTACACCTTC
NA TRBJ2-7 14 NA TRBV7-2 CASSSGTLSYEQYF TGTGCCAGCAGCTCAGGGACTCTCTCCTACGAGCAGTACTTC
few TRBJ2-3 15 TRBD2 TRBV10-3 CAISEFAGVADTQYF TGTGCCATCAGTGAGTTTGCGGGAGTCGCAGATACGCAGTATTTT
many TRBJ1-4 15 TRBD1 TRBV7-2 CASSADRGPNEKLFF TGTGCCAGCAGCGCTGACAGGGGGCCTAATGAAAAACTGTTTTTT
many TRBJ2-7 18 NA TRBV12-3/TRBV12-4 CASSLKSPMGWTPYEQYF TGTGCCAGCAGTTTAAAGTCTCCTATGGGTTGGACCCCCTACGAGCAGTACTTC
few TRBJ1-1 17 NA TRBV2 CASSELSATVMDTEAFF TGTGCCAGCAGTGAACTCTCTGCGACAGTAATGGACACTGAAGCTTTCTTT
many TRBJ2-3 14 NA TRBV7-2 CASSPRSGPDTQYF TGTGCCAGCAGCCCCCGGTCAGGACCAGATACGCAGTATTTT
NA TRBJ2-2 14 TRBD1 TRBV29-1 CSVGGQGGTGELFF TGCAGCGTGGGGGGACAGGGAGGGACCGGGGAGCTGTTTTTT
many TRBJ2-1 13 NA TRBV20-1 CSAREHSNNEQFF TGCAGTGCTAGAGAACACAGCAACAATGAGCAGTTCTTC
many TRBJ2-2 18 NA TRBV11-2 CASRPLQRADVNTGELFF TGTGCCAGCAGACCGCTGCAGCGTGCCGACGTGAACACCGGGGAGCTGTTTTTT
NA TRBJ2-3 14 TRBD2 TRBV27 CASSLGRDTDTQYF TGTGCCAGCAGTTTAGGGAGGGATACAGATACGCAGTATTTT
NA TRBJ2-3 19 TRBD2 TRBV10-3 CAISEGGLAGLPSTDTQYF TGTGCCATCAGTGAAGGGGGACTAGCGGGACTACCGAGCACAGATACGCAGTATTTT
few TRBJ2-7 14 TRBD1 TRBV20-1 CSARATGDPYEQYF TGCAGTGCTAGGGCGACAGGGGACCCCTACGAGCAGTACTTC
many TRBJ2-5 14 NA TRBV28 CASSLVAVQETQYF TGTGCCAGCAGTTTAGTGGCCGTCCAAGAGACCCAGTACTTC
NA TRBJ2-7 14 NA TRBV20-1 CSARKTGVSYEQYF TGCAGTGCTAGGAAGACGGGGGTCTCCTACGAGCAGTACTTC
NA TRBJ2-7 15 NA TRBV24-1 CATSDSLSPPVEQYF TGTGCCACCAGTGACTCCCTATCTCCGCCGGTCGAGCAGTACTTC
NA TRBJ2-7 13 NA TRBV20-1 CSVSRGSSYEQYF TGCAGTGTGAGCAGGGGCAGCTCCTACGAGCAGTACTTC
few TRBJ1-6 15 NA TRBV4-2 CASSQPGQNNSPLHF TGTGCCAGCAGCCAACCCGGTCAAAATAATTCACCCCTCCACTTT
many TRBJ2-3 13 TRBD2 TRBV4-1 CASTPRGEDTQYF TGCGCCAGCACCCCCCGGGGGGAAGATACGCAGTATTTT
few TRBJ2-3 14 NA TRBV5-4 CASSPREFTDTQYF TGTGCCAGCAGCCCCAGGGAATTCACAGATACGCAGTATTTT
NA TRBJ1-4 14 TRBD1 TRBV5-1 CASSSTGGEEKLFF TGCGCCAGCAGCTCGACAGGGGGCGAGGAAAAACTGTTTTTT
many TRBJ2-1 13 NA TRBV7-6 CASSLARGDEQFF TGTGCCAGCAGCTTAGCGCGCGGGGATGAGCAGTTCTTC
few TRBJ1-1 15 NA TRBV7-9 CASSLGSHSNTEAFF TGTGCCAGCAGCTTAGGCAGTCATTCGAACACTGAAGCTTTCTTT
NA TRBJ1-1 11 NA TRBV20-1 CSAGPGTEAFF TGCAGTGCAGGACCTGGGACAGAAGCTTTCTTT
many TRBJ2-5 17 NA TRBV7-2 CASSLQSLGGGQETQYF TGTGCCAGCAGCTTACAATCTCTCGGTGGCGGCCAAGAGACCCAGTACTTC
NA TRBJ2-1 14 TRBD2 TRBV29-1 CSVVTSGRRNEQFF TGCAGCGTTGTGACTAGCGGTCGACGGAATGAGCAGTTCTTC
NA TRBJ2-2 16 NA TRBV4-1 CASSPFTAGYTGELFF TGCGCCAGCAGCCCATTTACGGCGGGATACACCGGGGAGCTGTTTTTT
many TRBJ1-1 12 NA TRBV4-1 CASSPESRLAFF TGCGCCAGCAGTCCTGAATCAAGGCTCGCTTTCTTT
NA TRBJ1-1 10 NA TRBV28 CASRGYEAFF TGTGCCAGCAGAGGGTATGAAGCTTTCTTT
NA TRBJ2-2 14 NA TRBV5-1 CASSFIRGAGELFF TGCGCCAGCAGCTTCATTAGGGGGGCCGGGGAGCTGTTTTTT
NA TRBJ1-1 13 NA TRBV6-2/TRBV6-3 CASSYGQFTEAFF TGTGCCAGCAGTTACGGTCAGTTCACTGAAGCTTTCTTT
few TRBJ2-3 16 NA TRBV20-1 CSTHSGGGARLDTQYF TGCAGCACCCATTCAGGGGGGGGGGCGCGGTTAGATACGCAGTATTTT
few TRBJ2-3 14 NA TRBV18 CASSPSPSTDTQYF TGTGCCAGCTCACCATCCCCTAGCACAGATACGCAGTATTTT
NA TRBJ2-3 14 NA TRBV12-3/TRBV12-4 CASSFGVETDTQYF TGTGCCAGCAGTTTTGGGGTTGAGACAGATACGCAGTATTTT
NA TRBJ1-4 13 NA TRBV15 CATSRDGGEKLFF TGTGCCACCAGCAGAGATGGGGGAGAAAAACTGTTTTTT
many TRBJ2-1 13 NA TRBV7-2 CASSLVAGREQFF TGTGCCAGCAGCTTAGTTGCCGGACGGGAGCAGTTCTTC
few TRBJ1-2 13 NA TRBV12-3/TRBV12-4 CASSFSGTYGYTF TGTGCCAGCAGTTTTTCGGGAACCTATGGCTACACCTTC
NA TRBJ2-3 16 TRBD2 TRBV14 CASSLLTSGSTDTQYF TGTGCCAGCAGCCTCCTGACTAGCGGGAGCACAGATACGCAGTATTTT
few TRBJ2-3 16 TRBD1 TRBV12-3/TRBV12-4 CASSGQGSFPLDTQYF TGTGCCAGCAGTGGACAGGGGTCCTTCCCCCTAGATACGCAGTATTTT
many TRBJ1-1 12 NA TRBV7-2 CASSLFNTEAFF TGTGCCAGCAGCTTATTTAACACTGAAGCTTTCTTT
many TRBJ2-5 14 NA TRBV7-2 CASSQGGYQETQYF TGTGCCAGCAGCCAGGGGGGGTACCAAGAGACCCAGTACTTC
few TRBJ2-3 16 NA TRBV24-1 CATSDPKQGSANTQYF TGTGCCACCAGTGACCCCAAACAGGGCTCGGCAAATACGCAGTATTTT
few TRBJ1-1 16 NA TRBV15 CATSRRSGTYLTEAFF TGTGCCACCAGCAGAAGATCCGGGACCTACCTCACTGAAGCTTTCTTT
many TRBJ2-1 16 NA TRBV7-8 CASSLGSRGDWNEQFF TGTGCCAGCAGCTTAGGGTCGAGGGGGGATTGGAATGAGCAGTTCTTC
few TRBJ1-3 15 TRBD1 TRBV15 CATEDRGFSGNTIYF TGTGCCACCGAAGACAGGGGATTTTCTGGAAACACCATATATTTT
many TRBJ2-5 14 NA TRBV7-2 CASSYMEYLETQYF TGTGCCAGCAGCTACATGGAATACTTAGAGACCCAGTACTTC
NA TRBJ2-5 15 TRBD2 TRBV7-9 CASRYGLAAQETQYF TGTGCCAGCAGGTACGGACTAGCGGCGCAAGAGACCCAGTACTTC
NA TRBJ2-3 12 NA TRBV6-2/TRBV6-3 CASSYTLRTQYF TGTGCCAGCAGTTACACACTACGTACGCAGTATTTT
many TRBJ2-4 17 TRBD2 TRBV7-8 CASSLVASGSRKNIQYF TGTGCCAGCAGCTTAGTAGCTAGCGGGAGCCGCAAAAACATTCAGTACTTC
NA TRBJ1-3 19 NA TRBV18 CASSSLPRGTVFSGNTIYF TGTGCCAGCTCGTCCTTACCGAGGGGCACCGTCTTCTCTGGAAACACCATATATTTT
NA TRBJ1-2 15 NA TRBV2 CASSEAPGAAYGYTF TGTGCCAGCAGTGAAGCTCCGGGGGCTGCCTATGGCTACACCTTC
NA TRBJ2-3 15 NA TRBV10-3 CAISEQLPGTDTQYF TGTGCCATCAGTGAGCAACTTCCCGGAACAGATACGCAGTATTTT
many TRBJ2-5 14 NA TRBV6-6 CASTPPGPKETQYF TGTGCCAGCACCCCCCCGGGACCTAAAGAGACCCAGTACTTC
many TRBJ2-7 15 TRBD2 TRBV7-2 CASSFTSGGYYEQYF TGTGCCAGCAGCTTCACTAGCGGGGGGTACTACGAGCAGTACTTC
few TRBJ2-3 15 NA TRBV14 CASSQLGGATDTQYF TGTGCCAGCAGCCAATTGGGGGGGGCGACAGATACGCAGTATTTT
many TRBJ2-1 15 NA TRBV7-9 CASSFQGGAYNEQFF TGTGCCAGCAGCTTCCAAGGGGGGGCCTACAATGAGCAGTTCTTC
many TRBJ1-5 14 TRBD1 TRBV7-2 CASSPTGSNQPQHF TGTGCCAGCAGCCCGACAGGGAGTAATCAGCCCCAGCATTTT
NA TRBJ2-5 14 TRBD2 TRBV6-6 CASSPAGVLETQYF TGTGCCAGCAGTCCAGCGGGAGTTCTAGAGACCCAGTACTTC